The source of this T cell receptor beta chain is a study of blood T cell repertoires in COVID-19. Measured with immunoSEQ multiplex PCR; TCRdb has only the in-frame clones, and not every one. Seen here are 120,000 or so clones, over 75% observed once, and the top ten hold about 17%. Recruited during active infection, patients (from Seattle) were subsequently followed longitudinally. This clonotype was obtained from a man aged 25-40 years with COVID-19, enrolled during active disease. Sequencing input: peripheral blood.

The CDR3, as DNA: TGCGCCAGCAGCCAACTTAGAGAGGTTCTGAGGGGCTACACCTTC. Protein product: CASSQLREVLRGYTF. The genes are TRBV4-1 and TRBJ1-2; D is undetermined. CDR1 and CDR2 from the germline V gene are MGHRA and YSYEKL. Trimming shortened V by 2 bases and J by 8 bases, and 18 bases separated the two germline ends. The CDR3 runs to 15 residues.